Listed here are 5 T cell receptor beta chains from one sample, sequenced in a study of identical twins. One entry per CDR3 protein results from TCRdb running MiXCR on the 5' RACE reads. The sample yields around 530,000 distinct CDR3 sequences, nearly 15% seen once. These data were also reused for a study on yellow fever vaccine responses in identical twins.

Sequencing was carried out using CD4+ T cells sorted from blood. These receptors all stem from a woman aged 18-29 years in good health.

The gene calls are TRBV12-3 or TRBV12-4 and TRBJ1-1; maybe TRBD1 (5 bases). The CDR3 spans 13 residues. The V end was cut by 5 bases, the J end by 4 bases, with 11 bases between. The CDR3 sequence: CASSIQVFTEAFF. In DNA, the CDR3 is TGTGCCAGCAGTATACAGGTGTTCACTGAAGCTTTCTTT.

This chain joins TRBV10-3 and TRBJ2-5, with D tentatively TRBD1 (6 bases). The CDR3 totals 18 residues. Trimming removed 2 bases at V and 5 bases at J, with 24 bases between. Looked up from germline, CDR1 is ENHRY and CDR2 is SYGVKD. The CDR3 loop reads CAISEGVLAGGLRETQYF. The CDR3 coding sequence is TGTGCCATCAGTGAGGGAGTGTTGGCTGGGGGCCTGAGGGAGACCCAGTACTTC.

The J gene is TRBJ2-5, the V gene TRBV10-3, with unresolved D. Germline V lookup: CDR1 ENHRY, CDR2 SYGVKD. There are 12 residues in the CDR3. The V end lost 3 bases, the J end lost 1 base, and 3 bases lay between the germline ends. The CDR3 DNA sequence: TGTGCCATCAGTGATGGCCAAGAGACCCAGTACTTC. As protein: CAISDGQETQYF.

This clonotype was found a few times. The chain recombines TRBV12-3 or TRBV12-4 with TRBJ2-7; 11 bases align to TRBD2. The CDR3 extends over 14 amino acids. V lost 3 bases to trimming and J lost 10 bases; unmatched junction nucleotides: 8. The CDR3 DNA reads TGTGCCAGCAGTTTTGGGACTAGCGGTACTAAACAGTACTTC. It specifies CASSFGTSGTKQYF.

The gene calls are TRBV6-5 and TRBJ1-2, with TRBD1 matching 7 bases. Trimming cost V 0 bases and J 2 bases; bases outside gene matches: 3. The CDR3 is 15 amino acids. From germline, CDR1 is MNHEY and CDR2 SVGAGI. The CDR3 reads CASSYSPGQNYGYTF. The CDR3 DNA follows: TGTGCCAGCAGTTACTCCCCGGGACAGAACTATGGCTACACCTTC.